A selection of T cell receptor beta chains follows, all from one sample in a study of early T cells in non-severe SARS-CoV-2 infection. A single record per CDR3 protein comes from TCRdb applying MiXCR to the 5' RACE reads. The sample includes fewer than 80,000 distinct CDR3 sequences, roughly 10% of them seen just once. This specimen consisted of whole blood, obtained at baseline. The source of these receptors is an adult who was a healthcare worker with PCR-confirmed SARS-CoV-2 infection or an uninfected control (not recorded which). CDR3s include the opening cysteine and the closing phenylalanine or tryptophan. The order of the fields is J gene, clone size, D gene, V gene, CDR3 protein, CDR3 DNA. D genes are given only for firm matches. Only part of the rows carry a size: once, few, many, or a class if the clone is expanded.

>TRBJ2-3|few|-|TRBV4-1
CASSPTGRSADTQYF
TGCGCCAGCAGCCCTACGGGCCGGTCGGCGGATACGCAGTATTTT
>TRBJ2-5|-|TRBD1|TRBV4-3
CASSQGLTGELETQYF
TGCGCCAGCAGCCAAGGTTTGACAGGGGAACTGGAGACCCAGTACTTC
>TRBJ1-2|-|-|TRBV6-5
CASSYREGYGYTF
TGTGCCAGCAGTTACCGGGAGGGCTATGGCTACACCTTC
>TRBJ2-1|-|-|TRBV11-2
CASSAGPRNEQFF
TGTGCCAGCAGCGCGGGACCTCGCAATGAGCAGTTCTTC
>TRBJ2-5|-|-|TRBV20-1
CSAPRAPQFETQYF
TGCAGTGCGCCCCGGGCCCCTCAGTTCGAGACCCAGTACTTC
>TRBJ2-3|-|-|TRBV29-1
CSALGGIETSDTQYF
TGCAGCGCCCTAGGCGGGATAGAAACGTCAGATACGCAGTATTTT
>TRBJ1-6|-|-|TRBV4-3
CASSQFGGPTQSSYNSPLHF
TGCGCCAGCAGCCAATTCGGGGGACCCACTCAAAGCTCCTATAATTCACCCCTCCACTTT
>TRBJ1-3|many|-|TRBV15
CATSSRASGNTIYF
TGTGCCACCAGCAGCAGGGCCTCTGGAAACACCATATATTTT
>TRBJ2-2|many|-|TRBV4-1
CASSRLTGTGELFF
TGCGCCAGCAGCCGATTAACAGGGACCGGGGAGCTGTTTTTT
>TRBJ1-1|few|-|TRBV18
CASSPLAEITEAFF
TGTGCCAGCTCACCACTAGCGGAGATCACTGAAGCTTTCTTT
>TRBJ2-1|few|-|TRBV5-1
CASSLDRSQDEQFF
TGCGCCAGCAGCTTGGACAGGAGTCAGGATGAGCAGTTCTTC